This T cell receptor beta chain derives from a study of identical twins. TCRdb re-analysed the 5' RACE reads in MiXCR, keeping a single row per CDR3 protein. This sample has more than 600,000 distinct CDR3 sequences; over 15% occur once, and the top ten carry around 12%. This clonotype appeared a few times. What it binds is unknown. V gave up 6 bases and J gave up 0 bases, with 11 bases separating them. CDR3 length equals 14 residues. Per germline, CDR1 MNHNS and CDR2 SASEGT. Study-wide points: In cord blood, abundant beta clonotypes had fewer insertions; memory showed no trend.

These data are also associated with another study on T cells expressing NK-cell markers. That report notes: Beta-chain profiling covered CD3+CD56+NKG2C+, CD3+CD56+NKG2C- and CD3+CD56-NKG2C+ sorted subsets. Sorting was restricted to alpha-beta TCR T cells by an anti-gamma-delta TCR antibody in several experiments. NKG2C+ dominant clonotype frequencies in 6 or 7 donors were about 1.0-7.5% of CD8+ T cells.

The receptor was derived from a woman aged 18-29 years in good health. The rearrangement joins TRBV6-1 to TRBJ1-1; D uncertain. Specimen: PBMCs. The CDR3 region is CASRMATMNTEAFF. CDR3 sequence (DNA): TGTGCCAGCAGGATGGCTACCATGAACACTGAAGCTTTCTTT.